This passage covers 8 T cell receptor beta chains from one sample sequenced in a study of shared clonotypes between healthy human individuals. Produced via immunoSEQ multiplex PCR; TCRdb's table is partial and in-frame only. Of millions of clones detected, more than 80% appear once; the ten largest clones hold 0.39%. The sequenced sample was naive CD4+ T cells from PBMCs. Subset reported: CD45RA+ positively selected. The receptors derive from a young man in good health. Some clones in this sample may be carry-over from other donors' samples.

This chain joins TRBV11-2 and TRBJ1-1, with D possibly being TRBD1 (6 bases). Germline CDR1 reads SGHAT; CDR2 reads FQNNGV. Trimming cost V 10 bases and J 4 bases, with 22 bases left between them. There are 15 residues in the CDR3. The CDR3 DNA reads TGTGCCACCAAACCGAGCCTCGGGGGCGGCACTGAAGCTTTCTTT. This encodes CATKPSLGGGTEAFF.

The V and J genes are TRBV7-9 and TRBJ2-5; no clear D. The CDR3 runs 13 residues. V was shortened by 1 base and J by 5 bases, with 8 bases between the two germline ends. Germline assignment: CDR1 SEHNR and CDR2 FQNEAQ (reference sequence). The CDR3 nucleotides read TGTGCCAGCAGCTTAGATAGGTTGGAGACCCAGTACTTC. Amino acid sequence: CASSLDRLETQYF.

The chain couples TRBV2 to TRBJ1-4; 7 bases line up with TRBD1. This CDR3 comprises 13 residues. Germline V gene data show CDR1 as SNHLY and CDR2 as FYNNEI. With V trimmed by 8 bases and J by 7 bases, 7 bases remained unmatched. The CDR3 loop is CASSRGGGEKLFF. The DNA of the CDR3 is TGTGCCAGCTCCAGGGGGGGCGGTGAAAAACTGTTTTTT.

The V and J genes are TRBV4-1 and TRBJ1-5, with TRBD1 matching 9 bases. CDR1 and CDR2 from the germline V gene are MGHRA and YSYEKL. After removal of 4 bases from V and 8 bases from J, the junction contained 12 bases not matched to a gene. The CDR3 is made up of 16 amino acids. The CDR3 spells CASSRGWTGELEPQHF. CDR3 DNA: TGCGCCAGCAGCCGGGGGTGGACAGGGGAATTGGAGCCCCAGCATTTT.

This chain connects TRBV5-1 to TRBJ1-1; unclear D gene. Germline V gives CDR1 SGHRS, CDR2 YFSETQ. Deletions cut 2 bases from V and 4 bases from J, with 9 bases between. The CDR3 has 13 amino acids. The CDR3 DNA follows: TGCGCCAGCAGCTTTTTATATAGCACTGAAGCTTTCTTT. Translation gives CASSFLYSTEAFF.

This chain connects TRBV28 to TRBJ1-2; D possibly corresponds to TRBD1 (6 bases). V lost 4 bases and J 5 bases, leaving 20 bases between the germline ends. The CDR3 consists of 16 residues. CDR1 and CDR2 (germline): MDHEN, SYDVKM. This CDR3 reads CASSSPDRSGWYGYTF. The DNA for the CDR3 is TGTGCCAGCAGTTCACCTGACAGGTCCGGGTGGTATGGCTACACCTTC.

The rearrangement uses TRBV27 and TRBJ2-7; 8 positions agree with TRBD2. Germline V gene lookup returns CDR1 MNHEY and CDR2 SMNVEV (reference sequence). V lost 6 bases and J lost 1; bases outside the gene matches: 14. There are 17 residues in the CDR3. The CDR3 loop is CASSWGPPGTSSYEQYF. CDR3 in DNA: TGTGCCAGCAGCTGGGGCCCCCCCGGGACTAGTTCCTACGAGCAGTACTTC.

The chain carries TRBV19 and TRBJ2-1, with 8 bases identical to TRBD1. Per the germline V gene, CDR1 is LNHDA and CDR2 is SQIVND (reference sequence). After removal of 5 bases from V and 10 bases from J, the junction contained 13 bases not matched to a gene. The length of the CDR3 is 15 residues. The CDR3 DNA sequence: TGTGCCAGTAGTTTTCGGGACAGGACATGGGGGGAGCAGTTCTTC. It is translated as CASSFRDRTWGEQFF.